Listed below are T cell receptor beta chains from one sample, sequenced in a study of cytomegalovirus exposure and HLA in healthy donors. Clones were read by immunoSEQ multiplex PCR, and TCRdb kept only the in-frame ones, dropping some. Among some 120,000 clones listed, about 86% were seen once. Specimen: PBMCs. The receptors originated from a woman in her 30s in good health and CMV-seronegative. CDR3s include the opening cysteine and the closing phenylalanine or tryptophan. D genes are given only for firm matches. Clone size is stated in some rows and not others, as once, few, many or a class when expanded.

D gene: NA; J gene: TRBJ1-2; clone size: NA; V gene: TRBV7-2; CDR3 DNA: TGTGCCAGCAGCGAATGGGGGGAAAACTATGGCTACACCTTC; CDR3 protein: CASSEWGENYGYTF
D gene: NA; J gene: TRBJ2-7; clone size: NA; V gene: TRBV7-8; CDR3 DNA: TGTGCCAGCAGCTTCCTTTTGGTCAGGAGGTACGAGCAGTACTTC; CDR3 protein: CASSFLLVRRYEQYF
D gene: NA; J gene: TRBJ2-7; clone size: NA; V gene: TRBV6-5; CDR3 DNA: TGTGCCATCAAGGACACCCGCGAGCAGTACTTC; CDR3 protein: CAIKDTREQYF
D gene: NA; J gene: TRBJ2-1; clone size: NA; V gene: TRBV11-2; CDR3 DNA: TGTGCCAGCAGCTTAGTAGGTGGCTTGCAGGGTTGGGCTGACAATGAGCAGTTCTTC; CDR3 protein: CASSLVGGLQGWADNEQFF
D gene: TRBD1; J gene: TRBJ2-3; clone size: once; V gene: TRBV6-1; CDR3 DNA: TGTGCCAGCAGTGAGACAGGGGGCCCTAGCACAGATACGCAGTATTTT; CDR3 protein: CASSETGGPSTDTQYF
D gene: TRBD1; J gene: TRBJ1-2; clone size: NA; V gene: TRBV6-5; CDR3 DNA: TGTGCCAGCAGTTACAGGACAGGTCAAGGCTACACCTTC; CDR3 protein: CASSYRTGQGYTF
D gene: NA; J gene: TRBJ2-5; clone size: few; V gene: TRBV6-5; CDR3 DNA: TGTGCCAGCAGTTCCCCAAGGGGCGACCAAGAGACCCAGTACTTC; CDR3 protein: CASSSPRGDQETQYF
D gene: NA; J gene: TRBJ1-4; clone size: NA; V gene: TRBV30; CDR3 DNA: TGTGCCTCCGACCCGGGGGTAACTAATGAAAAACTGTTTTTT; CDR3 protein: CASDPGVTNEKLFF
D gene: TRBD1; J gene: TRBJ2-7; clone size: NA; V gene: TRBV11-2; CDR3 DNA: TGTGCCAGCACCCGAACGGGACAGCTTCTTGAGCAGTACTTC; CDR3 protein: CASTRTGQLLEQYF
D gene: TRBD1; J gene: TRBJ2-7; clone size: NA; V gene: TRBV19; CDR3 DNA: TGTGCCAGTAGCGGGGACAGACCACCCTACGAGCAGTACTTC; CDR3 protein: CASSGDRPPYEQYF
D gene: TRBD2; J gene: TRBJ2-3; clone size: few; V gene: TRBV6-4; CDR3 DNA: TGTGCCAGCAGCACTAGCGGGAGCACAGATACGCAGTATTTT; CDR3 protein: CASSTSGSTDTQYF
D gene: NA; J gene: TRBJ2-2; clone size: NA; V gene: TRBV5-4; CDR3 DNA: TGTGCCAGCAGCCCGTTAGGGGGAAACACCGGGGAGCTGTTTTTT; CDR3 protein: CASSPLGGNTGELFF
D gene: TRBD1; J gene: TRBJ1-6; clone size: few; V gene: TRBV2; CDR3 DNA: TGTGCCAGCAGTGTACAGGGGGCAGCGGATTCACCCCTCCACTTT; CDR3 protein: CASSVQGAADSPLHF
D gene: NA; J gene: TRBJ2-3; clone size: NA; V gene: TRBV6-5; CDR3 DNA: TGTGCCAGCAGTTACTCTTCGGGACTCGGCACAGATACGCAGTATTTT; CDR3 protein: CASSYSSGLGTDTQYF
D gene: NA; J gene: TRBJ2-1; clone size: NA; V gene: TRBV10-3; CDR3 DNA: TGTGCCATCAGTGGCGGGTTCTACAATGAGCAGTTCTTC; CDR3 protein: CAISGGFYNEQFF
D gene: NA; J gene: TRBJ2-1; clone size: NA; V gene: TRBV7-2; CDR3 DNA: TGTGCCAGCAGCTTATGGCTAGGATCCGGTGAGCAGTTCTTC; CDR3 protein: CASSLWLGSGEQFF
D gene: NA; J gene: TRBJ1-6; clone size: once; V gene: TRBV9; CDR3 DNA: TGTGCCAGCAGCGTAGGCCCGGGGAGCTCCTATAATTCACCCCTCCACTTT; CDR3 protein: CASSVGPGSSYNSPLHF
D gene: TRBD2; J gene: TRBJ2-7; clone size: NA; V gene: TRBV27; CDR3 DNA: TGTGCCAGCCGCGTCGCGGGAGTAACCTACGAGCAGTACTTC; CDR3 protein: CASRVAGVTYEQYF
D gene: NA; J gene: TRBJ2-3; clone size: NA; V gene: TRBV15; CDR3 DNA: TGTGCCACCAGCAAGCTACCTGATGCGGCTCGAGATACGCAGTATTTT; CDR3 protein: CATSKLPDAARDTQYF
D gene: TRBD2; J gene: TRBJ2-5; clone size: NA; V gene: TRBV4-1; CDR3 DNA: TGCGCCAGCAGCCAACGGACTAGCGGGAGTTTGGAGACCCAGTACTTC; CDR3 protein: CASSQRTSGSLETQYF
D gene: TRBD2; J gene: TRBJ2-2; clone size: few; V gene: TRBV6-4; CDR3 DNA: TGTGCCAGCAGTGACTCAAGCGGGAGCACCGGGGAGCTGTTTTTT; CDR3 protein: CASSDSSGSTGELFF
D gene: NA; J gene: TRBJ2-1; clone size: NA; V gene: TRBV11-2; CDR3 DNA: TGTGCCAGCAGCTTTAAGCAGGGGGAGGACAATGAGCAGTTCTTC; CDR3 protein: CASSFKQGEDNEQFF
D gene: TRBD2; J gene: TRBJ2-3; clone size: NA; V gene: TRBV5-4; CDR3 DNA: TGTGCCAGCAGCGCCCCGACTAGCGGGAAAACAGATACGCAGTATTTT; CDR3 protein: CASSAPTSGKTDTQYF
D gene: TRBD2; J gene: TRBJ2-1; clone size: NA; V gene: TRBV11-3; CDR3 DNA: TGTGCCAGCAGCTGGGGAGCGGGAGGGCCCGGGAACAATGAGCAGTTCTTC; CDR3 protein: CASSWGAGGPGNNEQFF
D gene: NA; J gene: TRBJ2-2; clone size: NA; V gene: TRBV25-1; CDR3 DNA: TGTGCCAGCAGTGAATGGGTCAGGGGAGGGACCGGGGAGCTGTTTTTT; CDR3 protein: CASSEWVRGGTGELFF
D gene: TRBD1; J gene: TRBJ1-2; clone size: NA; V gene: TRBV9; CDR3 DNA: TGTGCCAGCAGCTTTCACAGACAGGGGGACAGTGGCTACACCTTC; CDR3 protein: CASSFHRQGDSGYTF
D gene: NA; J gene: TRBJ2-7; clone size: once; V gene: TRBV28; CDR3 DNA: TGTGCCAGCAGTCGCGAGTACGAGCAGTACTTC; CDR3 protein: CASSREYEQYF
D gene: NA; J gene: TRBJ2-2; clone size: NA; V gene: TRBV28; CDR3 DNA: TGTGCCAGCAGTCCACAGCCTGGCGGGGAGCTGTTTTTT; CDR3 protein: CASSPQPGGELFF
D gene: NA; J gene: TRBJ2-5; clone size: NA; V gene: TRBV7-7; CDR3 DNA: TGTGCCAGCAGCTTATCTTCTCGGAGTGGGGGGGAGACCCAGTACTTC; CDR3 protein: CASSLSSRSGGETQYF
D gene: NA; J gene: TRBJ2-1; clone size: NA; V gene: TRBV27; CDR3 DNA: TGTGCCAGCAGTTTATTGGAGTTTAGCTCCTACAATGAGCAGTTCTTC; CDR3 protein: CASSLLEFSSYNEQFF
D gene: TRBD1; J gene: TRBJ1-2; clone size: NA; V gene: TRBV7-2; CDR3 DNA: TGTGCCAGCAGCCCGGGGACAGTAAACTATGGCTACACCTTC; CDR3 protein: CASSPGTVNYGYTF
D gene: NA; J gene: TRBJ2-3; clone size: NA; V gene: TRBV19; CDR3 DNA: TGTGCCAGTAGGAGCAGGGCTAGCACAGATACGCAGTATTTT; CDR3 protein: CASRSRASTDTQYF
D gene: NA; J gene: TRBJ1-5; clone size: NA; V gene: TRBV30; CDR3 DNA: TGTGCCTGGAGTGATTCACAAAGTAGCAATCAGCCCCAGCATTTT; CDR3 protein: CAWSDSQSSNQPQHF
D gene: NA; J gene: TRBJ2-1; clone size: NA; V gene: TRBV18; CDR3 DNA: TGTGCCAGCTCACCATCCCGGGTCCGCTCCTACAATGAGCAGTTCTTC; CDR3 protein: CASSPSRVRSYNEQFF
D gene: TRBD1; J gene: TRBJ2-5; clone size: once; V gene: TRBV7-9; CDR3 DNA: TGTGCCACCACGGGGATAGACAGGGGCCACGAGGAGACCCAGTACTTC; CDR3 protein: CATTGIDRGHEETQYF
D gene: NA; J gene: TRBJ1-1; clone size: few; V gene: TRBV10-3; CDR3 DNA: TGTGCCATCAGTGACATGGGGGGGGACGCTGAAGCTTTCTTT; CDR3 protein: CAISDMGGDAEAFF
D gene: NA; J gene: TRBJ2-7; clone size: NA; V gene: TRBV2; CDR3 DNA: TGTGCCAGCATCCCCGGGAACTCCTACGAGCAGTACTTC; CDR3 protein: CASIPGNSYEQYF
D gene: TRBD1; J gene: TRBJ2-7; clone size: NA; V gene: TRBV25-1; CDR3 DNA: TGTGCCAGCAGTGAACGATGGACAGGGGATACCTACGAGCAGTACTTC; CDR3 protein: CASSERWTGDTYEQYF
D gene: NA; J gene: TRBJ2-2; clone size: NA; V gene: TRBV7-3; CDR3 DNA: TGTGCCAGCAGCTTAAGCGGCAGTAACACCGGGGAGCTGTTTTTT; CDR3 protein: CASSLSGSNTGELFF
D gene: NA; J gene: TRBJ2-7; clone size: NA; V gene: TRBV6-1; CDR3 DNA: TGTGCCAGCTGGGCGATCGCCTACGAGCAGTACTTC; CDR3 protein: CASWAIAYEQYF
D gene: NA; J gene: TRBJ2-3; clone size: NA; V gene: TRBV5-1; CDR3 DNA: TGCGCCAGCAGCTTGGGGGGACTCGCAGATACGCAGTATTTT; CDR3 protein: CASSLGGLADTQYF
D gene: TRBD2; J gene: TRBJ2-5; clone size: NA; V gene: TRBV11-2; CDR3 DNA: TGTGCCAGCAGCTTAGTCGGTAGCGGGGCCCAAGAGACCCAGTACTTC; CDR3 protein: CASSLVGSGAQETQYF
D gene: TRBD1; J gene: TRBJ1-4; clone size: few; V gene: TRBV2; CDR3 DNA: TGTGCCAGCAGTGAGGGACAGGTCGTGTTTGAAAAACTGTTTTTT; CDR3 protein: CASSEGQVVFEKLFF
D gene: TRBD1; J gene: TRBJ1-2; clone size: NA; V gene: TRBV4-3; CDR3 DNA: TGCGCCAGCAGCCTAGGGACAGCCCTTAACTATGGCTACACCTTC; CDR3 protein: CASSLGTALNYGYTF
D gene: NA; J gene: TRBJ2-5; clone size: NA; V gene: TRBV5-4; CDR3 DNA: TGTGTTTCGGAAGAGACCCAGTACTTC; CDR3 protein: CVSEETQYF